This TCR beta chain was identified during a study of CD8 T cells in ankylosing spondylitis. V was clipped by 6 bases and J by 0 bases; unmatched bases: 3. The CDR3 contains 14 residues. CDR1 and CDR2 from the germline V gene are DFQATT and SNEGSKA (reference sequence). With molecular barcodes, quantitative 5'-RACE was used to make the TCR beta libraries. From the 5' RACE reads, TCRdb called clonotypes with MiXCR, one entry per CDR3 protein. There are 150,000 or so distinct CDR3 sequences in the sample; 30% to 35% occur only once, and approximately 5.9% lies in the top ten. The receptor's source is a male donor with ankylosing spondylitis. Input material: synovial fluid, either unsorted or a sorted T cell fraction (not recorded which). The genes are TRBV20-1 and TRBJ1-3; 9 bases match TRBD1. CDR3 loop: CSATGGFSGNTIYF. The CDR3 bases are TGCAGTGCAACAGGGGGCTTCTCTGGAAACACCATATATTTT.